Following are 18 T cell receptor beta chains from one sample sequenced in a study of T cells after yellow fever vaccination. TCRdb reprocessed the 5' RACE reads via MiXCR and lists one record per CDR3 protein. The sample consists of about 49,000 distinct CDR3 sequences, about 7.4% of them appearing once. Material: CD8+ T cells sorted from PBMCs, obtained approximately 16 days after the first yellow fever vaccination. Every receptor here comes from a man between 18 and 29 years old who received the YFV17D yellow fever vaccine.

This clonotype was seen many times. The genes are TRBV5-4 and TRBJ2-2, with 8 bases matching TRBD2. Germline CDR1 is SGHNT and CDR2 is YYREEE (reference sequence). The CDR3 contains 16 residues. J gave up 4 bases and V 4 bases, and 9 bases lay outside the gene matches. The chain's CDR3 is CASSPRAGASTGELFF. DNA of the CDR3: TGTGCCAGCAGCCCCAGAGCGGGGGCCAGCACCGGGGAGCTGTTTTTT.

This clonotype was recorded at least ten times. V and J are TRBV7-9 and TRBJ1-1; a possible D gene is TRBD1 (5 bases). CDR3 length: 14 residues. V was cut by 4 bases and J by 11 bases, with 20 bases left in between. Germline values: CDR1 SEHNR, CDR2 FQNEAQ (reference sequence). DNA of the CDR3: TGTGCCAGCAGCTCCTCGACAGAACTAGTGGCTGCTTTCTTT. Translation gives CASSSSTELVAAFF.

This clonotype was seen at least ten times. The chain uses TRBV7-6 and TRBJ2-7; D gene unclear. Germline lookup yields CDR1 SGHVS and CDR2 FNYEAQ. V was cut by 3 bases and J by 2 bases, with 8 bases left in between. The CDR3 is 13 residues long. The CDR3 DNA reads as TGTGCCAGCAGCTTCGGGCCGCCCTACGAGCAGTACTTC. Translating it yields CASSFGPPYEQYF.

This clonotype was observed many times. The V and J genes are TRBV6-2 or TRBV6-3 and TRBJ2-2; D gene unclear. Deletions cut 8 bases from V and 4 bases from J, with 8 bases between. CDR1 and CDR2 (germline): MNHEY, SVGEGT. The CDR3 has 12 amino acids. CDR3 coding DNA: TGTGCCAGCTGGCCGGGCACCGGGGAGCTGTTTTTT. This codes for CASWPGTGELFF.

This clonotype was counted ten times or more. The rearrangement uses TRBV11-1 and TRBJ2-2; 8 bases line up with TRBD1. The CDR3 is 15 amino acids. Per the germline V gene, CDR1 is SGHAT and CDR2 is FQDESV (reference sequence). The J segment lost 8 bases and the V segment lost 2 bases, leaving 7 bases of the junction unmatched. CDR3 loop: CASSLPQGGSGELFF. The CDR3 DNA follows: TGTGCCAGCAGCTTACCACAGGGGGGATCGGGGGAGCTGTTTTTT. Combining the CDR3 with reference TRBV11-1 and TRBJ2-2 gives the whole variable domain EAEVAQSPRYKITEKSQAVAFWCDPISGHATLYWYRQILGQGPELLVQFQDESVVDDSQLPKDRFSAERLKGVDSTLKIQPAELGDSAMYLCASSLPQGGSGELFFGEGSRLTVL.

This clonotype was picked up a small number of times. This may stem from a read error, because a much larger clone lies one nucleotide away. This chain's CDR3 is CAISDLAGASADTQYF. Here the CDR3 DNA reads TGTGCCATCAGTGATCTAGCGGGGGCCAGCGCAGATACGCAGTATTTT. The rearrangement joins TRBV10-3 to TRBJ2-3; TRBD2 agrees at 10 bases. The CDR3 loop spans 16 amino acids. The V gene's germline CDR1 is ENHRY and CDR2 SYGVKD. The junction had 7 bases not matched to a gene; V was cut back by 3 bases and J by 4 bases.

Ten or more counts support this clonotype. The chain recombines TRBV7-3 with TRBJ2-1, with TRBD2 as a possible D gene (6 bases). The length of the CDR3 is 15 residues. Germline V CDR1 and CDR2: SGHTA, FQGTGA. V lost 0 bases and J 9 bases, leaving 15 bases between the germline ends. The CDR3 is CASSLTGGSRSEQFF. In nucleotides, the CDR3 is TGTGCCAGCAGCTTAACTGGGGGGAGCCGGAGTGAGCAGTTCTTC.

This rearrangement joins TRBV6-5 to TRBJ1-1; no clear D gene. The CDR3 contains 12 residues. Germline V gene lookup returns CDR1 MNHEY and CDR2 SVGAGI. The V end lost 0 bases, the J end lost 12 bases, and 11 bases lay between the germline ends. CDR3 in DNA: TGTGCCAGCAGTTACTCTCCGGGGAGTACTTTCTTT. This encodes CASSYSPGSTFF.

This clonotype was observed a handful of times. The CDR3 here is CASSTGIEVYSNQPQHF. The CDR3 DNA reads TGTGCCAGCAGTACCGGGATAGAAGTATATAGCAATCAGCCCCAGCATTTT. The chain carries TRBV28 and TRBJ1-5; D is unclear. Germline CDR1 reads MDHEN; CDR2 reads SYDVKM. V shed 5 bases and J shed 0 bases, with 17 bases lying between them. This CDR3 region has 17 residues.

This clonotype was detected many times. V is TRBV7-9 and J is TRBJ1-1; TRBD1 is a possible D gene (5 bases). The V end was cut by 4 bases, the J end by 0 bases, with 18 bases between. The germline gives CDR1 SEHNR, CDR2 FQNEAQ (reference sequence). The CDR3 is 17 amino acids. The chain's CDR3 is CASSSRQTLDLNTEAFF. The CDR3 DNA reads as TGTGCCAGCAGCTCCCGACAGACCCTCGACCTGAACACTGAAGCTTTCTTT.

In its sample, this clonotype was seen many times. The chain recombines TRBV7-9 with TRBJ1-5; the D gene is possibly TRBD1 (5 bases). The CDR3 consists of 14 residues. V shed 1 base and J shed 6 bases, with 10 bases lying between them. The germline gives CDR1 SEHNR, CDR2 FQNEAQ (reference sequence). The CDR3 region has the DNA TGTGCCAGCAGCTTAGGCCGGGGGGTTCAGCCCCAGCATTTT. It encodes CASSLGRGVQPQHF.

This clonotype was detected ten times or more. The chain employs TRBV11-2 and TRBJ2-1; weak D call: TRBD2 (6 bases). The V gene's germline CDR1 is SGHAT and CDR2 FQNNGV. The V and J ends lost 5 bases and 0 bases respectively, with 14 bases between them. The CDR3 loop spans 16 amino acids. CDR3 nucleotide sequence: TGTGCCAGCAGCGGAGCGGCGGGATCCTCCTACAATGAGCAGTTCTTC. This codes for CASSGAAGSSYNEQFF.

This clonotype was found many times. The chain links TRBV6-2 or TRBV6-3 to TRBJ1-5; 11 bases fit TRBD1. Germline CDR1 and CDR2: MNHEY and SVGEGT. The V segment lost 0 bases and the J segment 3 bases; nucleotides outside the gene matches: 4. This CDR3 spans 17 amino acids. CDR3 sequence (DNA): TGTGCCAGCAGTTACTCGGGGACAGGGGGGCTCAATCAGCCCCAGCATTTT. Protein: CASSYSGTGGLNQPQHF.

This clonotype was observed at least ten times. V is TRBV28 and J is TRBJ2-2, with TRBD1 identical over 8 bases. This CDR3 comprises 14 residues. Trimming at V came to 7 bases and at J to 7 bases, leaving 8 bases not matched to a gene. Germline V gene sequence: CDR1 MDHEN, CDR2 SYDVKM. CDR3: CASMKQGGLGELFF. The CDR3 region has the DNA TGTGCCAGCATGAAACAGGGGGGCCTCGGGGAGCTGTTTTTT.

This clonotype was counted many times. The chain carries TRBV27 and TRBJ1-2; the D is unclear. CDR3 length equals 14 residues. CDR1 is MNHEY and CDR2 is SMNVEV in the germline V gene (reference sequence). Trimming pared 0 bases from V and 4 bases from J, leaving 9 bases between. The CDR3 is CASSLSRGSYGYTF. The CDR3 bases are TGTGCCAGCAGTTTATCTAGAGGTAGCTATGGCTACACCTTC.

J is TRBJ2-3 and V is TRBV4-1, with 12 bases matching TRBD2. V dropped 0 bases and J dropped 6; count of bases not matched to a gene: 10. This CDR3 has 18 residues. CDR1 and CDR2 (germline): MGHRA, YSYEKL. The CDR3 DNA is TGCGCCAGCAGCCAAGATTTCCCCCTAGCGGGGGGGCGGGATACGCAGTATTTT. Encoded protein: CASSQDFPLAGGRDTQYF.

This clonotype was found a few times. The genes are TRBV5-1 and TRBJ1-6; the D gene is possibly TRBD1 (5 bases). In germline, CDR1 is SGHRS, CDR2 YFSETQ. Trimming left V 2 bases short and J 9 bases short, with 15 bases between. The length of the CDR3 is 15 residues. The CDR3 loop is CASSLRQGEFSPLHF. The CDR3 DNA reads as TGCGCCAGCAGCTTAAGGCAGGGTGAGTTTTCACCCCTCCACTTT. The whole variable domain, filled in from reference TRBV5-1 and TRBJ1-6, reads KAGVTQTPRYLIKTRGQQVTLSCSPISGHRSVSWYQQTPGQGLQFLFEYFSETQRNKGNFPGRFSGRQFSNSRSEMNVSTLELGDSALYLCASSLRQGEFSPLHFGNGTRLTVT.

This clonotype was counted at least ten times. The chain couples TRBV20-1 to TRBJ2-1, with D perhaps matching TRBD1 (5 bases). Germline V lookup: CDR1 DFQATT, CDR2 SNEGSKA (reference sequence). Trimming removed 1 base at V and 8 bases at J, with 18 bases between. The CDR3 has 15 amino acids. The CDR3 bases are TGCAGTGCTAGAGTTGACCGCAGGGTCGGAGATGAGCAGTTCTTC. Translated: CSARVDRRVGDEQFF.